This T cell receptor beta chain was captured in a study of blood T cell repertoires in COVID-19. In the study overall: The United States, Italy and Spain supplied acute and convalescent COVID-19 samples. T cells, B-cell-depleted T cells, or PBMCs supplied cDNA or gDNA.

Assay: immunoSEQ multiplex PCR; the TCRdb copy retains only in-frame clones and omits some. The table has some 200,000 clones, about 78% seen once. Unmatched junction bases numbered 6, after V lost 6 bases and J lost 6 bases. This CDR3 is built from 13 residues. The germline V gene has CDR1 SQVTM and CDR2 ANQGSEA. This sequence was found in a woman between 45 and 65 years old with active or convalescent COVID-19. The chain recombines TRBV29-1 with TRBJ2-1; 9 nucleotides match TRBD2. The sequencing sample was made of peripheral blood. The CDR3 spells CSVSGLARNEQFF. The CDR3 bases are TGCAGCGTATCGGGACTAGCCCGCAATGAGCAGTTCTTC.